This T cell receptor (beta chain) stems from a study of cytomegalovirus exposure and HLA in healthy donors. Primers included in the PCR were 60 Vbeta and 13 Jbeta primers. Using immunoSEQ multiplex PCR, the repertoire was profiled, and TCRdb retains in-frame clones only, with some absent. The sample consists of 100,000 to 150,000 clones, roughly three quarters of them appearing once. The CDR3 spans 14 residues. Germline CDR1 is MDHEN and CDR2 is SYDVKM. Losses at the gene ends were 6 bases for V and 5 bases for J; bases not matched to a gene: 7. The TCR comes from a young man in good health and CMV-seropositive. The sample comprised PBMCs. The genes are TRBV28 and TRBJ2-7; 10 bases are a match to TRBD2. The chain's CDR3 is CASRGLASTHEQYF. The CDR3 bases are TGTGCCAGCAGGGGACTAGCGAGCACCCACGAGCAGTACTTC.